This T cell receptor beta chain was identified in a study of blood T cell repertoires in COVID-19. Sequencing used immunoSEQ multiplex PCR; TCRdb keeps in-frame clones, though not all of them. The data hold tens of thousands of clones, with under 85% observed a single time. CDR1 is SGHRS, CDR2 YFSETQ, per germline. The CDR3 contains 16 residues. The ends were cut back, 4 bases at V and 3 bases at J, with 14 bases in the middle. This clone occurred a few times. This TCR derives from a human donor in a cohort sampled during active COVID-19. Source material: peripheral blood. V usage is TRBV5-1 and J usage is TRBJ2-6; D unresolved. The CDR3 here is CASSEWAQDGANVLTF. CDR3 bases: TGCGCCAGCAGCGAGTGGGCCCAGGATGGGGCCAACGTCCTGACTTTC.